The source of this T cell receptor beta chain is a study of blood T cells in healthy people across ages. This CDR3 comprises 15 residues. Trimming stripped 4 bases from V and 5 bases from J, with 15 bases between. The germline gives CDR1 SGHRS, CDR2 YFSETQ. Primed by a sample-barcoded 5' primer and a J-beta primer mix, a second PCR proceeded for roughly 7 to 11 cycles. TCRdb processed the 5' RACE reads anew with MiXCR; each CDR3 protein has one entry. Of more than 1,000,000 distinct CDR3 sequences detected, about 23% appear once; the ten largest clones hold around 0.7%. This same sample was also part of a study on T cells of mothers and their children.

Input material: blood. This chain uses TRBV5-1 with TRBJ2-2, with D unclear. The origin of this receptor is a girl aged 2-10 years in good health. CDR3 in DNA: TGCGCCAGCAGCCCCCGGTCAGCCGGAACCGGGGAGCTGTTTTTT. This translates into CASSPRSAGTGELFF.